This T cell receptor beta chain was captured by sequencing in a study of molecular identifiers for immune sequencing clone quantification (dated by TCRdb to the late 2010s). About the full investigation: In a replicate experiment, RNA from roughly 21,000 or 96,000 naive CD8 T cells was split into five aliquots, four of which were sequenced. CD8 T cells were used in a methods study to benchmark molecular-identifier clustering-based TCR repertoire sequencing (MIDCIRS) and TCR RNA copy counting. General study outcomes and caveats: Highly expanded clone sizes could be underestimated if identical TCR molecules share a barcode. Spiked-in Jurkat TCR RNA equivalent to a single cell was reported to be detectable even among some 910,000 naive CD8 T cells. Around 2.9 recovered TCR RNA copies per cell were obtained by modeling, versus about 9 by digital PCR, implying a capture efficiency of about 30%. When barcode sub-clustering was omitted, TCR diversity was inflated by chimeric consensus sequences, with chimeras reaching as high as 47%. In CMV-specific effector cells, clones with more than 20 RNA copies contained over 98% of molecules, whereas in naive cells such clones contained under 1% of molecules. The naive libraries included spiked-in Jurkat TCR RNA (fewer than 11 copies' worth), and this Jurkat TCR RNA is not part of the donor repertoire.

In the germline V gene, CDR1 corresponds to SQVTM and CDR2 to ANQGSEA. V is shortened by 1 base, J by 2 bases, and the region joining them spans 9 bases. From cysteine to phenylalanine, the CDR3 is 14 amino acids long. Solely the CDR3 DNA is kept, with 42 bases framed from the first base. Naive CD8 T cell libraries were made from 20,000 to 1,000,000 sorted cells using 10%, 30% or 50% of purified RNA. On a BD FACSAria II, naive CD8 T cells were FACS-sorted as CD8+CD4-CCR7+CD45RA+ and collected into RLT Plus buffer. To test detection sensitivity, Jurkat RNA equivalent to more than eight TCR copies was spiked into samples of roughly 18,000-1,000,000 naive CD8 T cells. CD8 T cells were enriched with RosetteSep CD8+ T Cell Enrichment Cocktail and Ficoll-Paque, followed by ACK red cell lysis. The receptor library was made with PCR. Sequencing used a NextSeq 500. Bulk TCR libraries were generated as previously described, with the TCR primers listed in Table S5 used. The Qiagen AllPrep DNA/RNA kit was used to purify total RNA. Before analysis, reads from multiple sequencing runs of one library were combined. The authors processed their data as follows. Reads were retained only if their TCR constant sequence matched exactly, and those retained reads were trimmed to 150 nt and grouped according to their 12-nt molecular barcodes. Reads in each barcode group were sub-clustered using a 15% Levenshtein threshold, and a quality-weighted consensus sequence was built for each RNA molecule. Non-functional sequences were removed, as were lower-count sequences one edit away from another. Based on a fit of two negative binomial distributions, barcode sub-clusters having less than 20% of the maximum read count were discarded. TCRdb reworked the public reads: Q25 trimming with fastp, MiXCR clone assembly, productive beta chains retained. Each entry is one CDR3 protein sequence, shown with its most common DNA and genes. V and J calls and clone size were set by TCRdb, not the authors. This sample comprises around 320,000 distinct CDR3 sequences, over 20% of them detected only once. The leading ten clones occupy 0.74% of the sample.

There are a few counts of this clonotype. Its antigen is still unknown. It has no much larger one-base neighbor in the sample; base qualities were not kept. The source of this sequence is a human donor in good health. Some libraries in this study had Jurkat cell RNA spiked in. Recombination linked TRBV29-1 to TRBJ2-1; the D gene remains uncertain. The sequenced material came from naive CD8+ T cells from blood, with Jurkat cell RNA spiked in. This sample's cell subset or site label indicates: FACS-sorted CD8+CD4-CCR7+CD45RA+ naive T cells. The sequenced DNA is TGCAGCGTTGAAGGGGGATATACCTACAATGAGCAGTTCTTC. It specifies CSVEGGYTYNEQFF.